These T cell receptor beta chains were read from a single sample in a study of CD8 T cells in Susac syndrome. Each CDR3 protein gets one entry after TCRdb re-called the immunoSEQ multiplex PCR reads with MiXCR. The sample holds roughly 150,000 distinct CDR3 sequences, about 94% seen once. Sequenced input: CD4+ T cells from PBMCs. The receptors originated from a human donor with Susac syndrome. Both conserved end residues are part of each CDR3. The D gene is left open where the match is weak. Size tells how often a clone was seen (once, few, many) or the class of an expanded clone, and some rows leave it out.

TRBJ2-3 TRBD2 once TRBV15 CATSSRSGGWTDTQYF TGTGCCACCAGCAGTAGGAGCGGGGGTTGGACAGATACGCAGTATTTT
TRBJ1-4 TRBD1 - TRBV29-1 CSVSGTVGEKLFF TGCAGCGTCTCCGGGACAGTGGGTGAAAAACTGTTTTTT
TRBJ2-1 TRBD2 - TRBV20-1 CSVGTTTPSSYNEQFF TGCAGTGTGGGGACTACCACCCCGAGCTCCTACAATGAGCAGTTCTTC
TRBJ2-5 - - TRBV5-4 CASSFTGDQETQYF TGTGCCAGCAGCTTTACGGGGGATCAAGAGACCCAGTACTTC
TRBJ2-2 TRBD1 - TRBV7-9 CASSLALPGRGRAGELFF TGTGCCAGCAGCTTAGCCCTCCCGGGCAGGGGGCGCGCCGGGGAGCTGTTTTTT
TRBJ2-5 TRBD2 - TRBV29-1 CSGRSGGGPQETQYF TGCAGCGGCCGCTCTGGCGGGGGACCCCAAGAGACCCAGTACTTC
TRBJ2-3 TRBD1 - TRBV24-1 CATRTGRTDTQYF TGTGCCACCCGGACAGGGAGGACAGATACGCAGTATTTT
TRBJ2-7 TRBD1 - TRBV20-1 CSATRDRDGEQYF TGCAGTGCTACAAGAGACAGGGACGGCGAGCAGTACTTC
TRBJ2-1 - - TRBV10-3 CAISVASAVGVDNEQFF TGTGCCATCAGTGTTGCCAGCGCCGTAGGGGTCGACAATGAGCAGTTCTTC
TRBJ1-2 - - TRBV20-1 CSAKPHGYGYTF TGCAGTGCGAAGCCCCATGGCTATGGCTACACCTTC
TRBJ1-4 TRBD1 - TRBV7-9 CASSSGQGNEKLFF TGTGCCAGCAGCTCGGGACAGGGTAATGAAAAACTGTTTTTT
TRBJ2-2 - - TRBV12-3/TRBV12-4 CASQSLGGGELFF TGTGCCAGCCAGAGTCTAGGGGGCGGGGAGCTGTTTTTT
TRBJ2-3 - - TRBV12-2 CASRSRELATQDTQYF TGTGCAAGTCGCTCACGTGAACTAGCGACACAAGATACGCAGTATTTT
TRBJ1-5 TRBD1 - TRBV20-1 CSALGGPTGGKVDQPQHF TGCAGTGCCCTAGGGGGTCCCACAGGGGGCAAGGTGGATCAGCCCCAGCATTTT
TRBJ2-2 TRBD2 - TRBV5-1 CASSLSGRNTGELFF TGCGCCAGCAGCTTGAGCGGGAGGAACACCGGGGAGCTGTTTTTT
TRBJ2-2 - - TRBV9 CASSVTGGGGATGELFF TGTGCCAGCAGCGTAACAGGGGGCGGGGGGGCCACCGGGGAGCTGTTTTTT
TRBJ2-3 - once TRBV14 CASSQVAGLLVTDTQYF TGTGCCAGCAGCCAAGTAGCCGGCCTTCTTGTCACAGATACGCAGTATTTT
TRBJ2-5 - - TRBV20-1 CSASKETQYF TGCAGTGCGTCTAAAGAGACCCAGTACTTC
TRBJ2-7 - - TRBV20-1 CSARDSRRITTGAYEQYF TGCAGTGCTAGAGATTCCCGACGAATTACGACAGGAGCCTACGAGCAGTACTTC
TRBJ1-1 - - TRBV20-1 CSAIRPTGSDTEAFF TGCAGTGCTATACGTCCTACAGGGTCGGATACTGAAGCTTTCTTT
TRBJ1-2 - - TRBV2 CASSADGRYGYTF TGTGCCAGCAGTGCAGACGGAAGGTATGGCTACACCTTC
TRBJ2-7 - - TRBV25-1 CASSLNGVQYF TGTGCCAGCAGTCTTAATGGTGTGCAGTACTTC
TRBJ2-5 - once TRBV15 CATSRAMFGVQETQYF TGTGCCACCAGCAGAGCGATGTTTGGAGTCCAAGAGACCCAGTACTTC
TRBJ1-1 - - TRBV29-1 CSCLRAGTEAFF TGCAGCTGTTTAAGGGCGGGCACTGAAGCTTTCTTT
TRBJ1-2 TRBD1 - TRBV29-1 CSVVSRQGVFGYTF TGCAGCGTTGTCAGTCGACAGGGGGTCTTTGGCTACACCTTC
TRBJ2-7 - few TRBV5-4 CASSLAGASYEQYF TGTGCCAGCAGCTTGGCAGGGGCATCCTACGAGCAGTACTTC
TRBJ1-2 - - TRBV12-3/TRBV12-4 CASGRYRDMDYGYTF TGTGCCAGCGGACGCTACAGGGATATGGACTATGGCTACACCTTC
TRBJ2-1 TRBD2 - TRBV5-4 CASSRLTGGQSSYNEQFF TGTGCCAGCAGCCGCCTAACGGGAGGGCAAAGTTCCTACAATGAGCAGTTCTTC
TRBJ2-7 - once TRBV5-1 CASSLEGGSYEQYF TGCGCCAGCAGCTTGGAAGGTGGATCCTACGAGCAGTACTTC
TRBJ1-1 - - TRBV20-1 CSARDRGETEAFF TGCAGTGCTAGAGACCGGGGCGAGACTGAAGCTTTCTTT
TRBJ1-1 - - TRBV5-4 CASRQPNTEAFF TGTGCCAGCAGGCAACCGAACACTGAAGCTTTCTTT
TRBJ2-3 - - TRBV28 CASSSPLLGGTDTQYF TGTGCCAGCAGTTCCCCCCTCCTAGGGGGAACAGATACGCAGTATTTT
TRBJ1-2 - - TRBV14 CASSQDRGGGYTF TGTGCCAGCAGCCAAGATCGGGGCGGTGGCTACACCTTC
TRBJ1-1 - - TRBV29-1 CSVEDSWQENTEAFF TGCAGCGTTGAAGATAGTTGGCAGGAGAACACTGAAGCTTTCTTT
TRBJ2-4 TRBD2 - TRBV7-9 CASGSRGGGLIQYF TGTGCCAGCGGTTCCCGGGGGGGAGGCCTAATTCAGTACTTC
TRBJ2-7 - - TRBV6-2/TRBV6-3 CASTQRTGGTYEQYF TGTGCCAGCACCCAACGGACCGGAGGGACCTACGAGCAGTACTTC
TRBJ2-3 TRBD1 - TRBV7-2 CASSARQGTADTQYF TGTGCCAGCAGCGCTAGACAGGGGACGGCAGATACGCAGTATTTT
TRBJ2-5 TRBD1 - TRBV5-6 CASILQGFPRSQETQYF TGTGCCAGCATCCTACAGGGGTTTCCCCGGTCCCAAGAGACCCAGTACTTC
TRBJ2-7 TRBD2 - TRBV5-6 CASSRDYTRNYEQYF TGTGCCAGCAGCCGGGACTATACAAGGAACTACGAGCAGTACTTC
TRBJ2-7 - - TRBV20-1 CSASQTTSARGPYEQYF TGCAGTGCTAGTCAAACGACATCGGCCCGGGGGCCCTACGAGCAGTACTTC
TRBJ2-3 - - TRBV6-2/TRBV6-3 CASAGLTRGTDTQYF TGTGCCAGCGCTGGGTTGACTCGAGGTACAGATACGCAGTATTTT
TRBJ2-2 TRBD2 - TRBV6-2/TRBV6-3 CASSYVPSGRRHTGELFF TGTGCCAGCAGTTACGTTCCTAGCGGGAGACGACACACCGGGGAGCTGTTTTTT
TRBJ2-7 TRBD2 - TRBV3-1 CASSPTSGFSHEQYF TGTGCCAGCAGCCCTACTAGCGGATTTTCCCACGAGCAGTACTTC
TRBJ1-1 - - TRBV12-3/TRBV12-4 CASSSLGTEAFF TGTGCCAGCAGCTCACTTGGGACTGAAGCTTTCTTT
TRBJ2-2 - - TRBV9 CASSVGVPVGELFF TGTGCCAGCAGCGTAGGCGTCCCAGTGGGGGAGCTGTTTTTT
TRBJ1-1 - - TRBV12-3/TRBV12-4 CASSLTGRTNTEAFF TGTGCCAGCAGTTTAACGGGCAGGACGAACACTGAAGCTTTCTTT
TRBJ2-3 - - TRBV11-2 CASRSVGGSTDTQYF TGTGCCAGCAGATCTGTAGGAGGGAGCACAGATACGCAGTATTTT
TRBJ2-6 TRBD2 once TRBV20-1 CSARDVQREGRGANVLTF TGCAGTGCTAGAGATGTCCAGCGGGAGGGCCGTGGGGCCAACGTCCTGACTTTC
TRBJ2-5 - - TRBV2 CASRRGSSIETQYF TGTGCCAGCAGAAGAGGGAGTAGCATCGAGACCCAGTACTTC
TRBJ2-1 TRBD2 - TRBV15 CATSRELAGVFNEQFF TGTGCCACCAGCAGAGAACTAGCGGGGGTCTTCAATGAGCAGTTCTTC
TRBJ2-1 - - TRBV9 CASSVDNQVSNEQFF TGTGCCAGCAGCGTTGACAATCAGGTTAGCAATGAGCAGTTCTTC
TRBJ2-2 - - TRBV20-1 CSARDPMRATGELFF TGCAGTGCTAGAGACCCGATGAGGGCCACCGGGGAGCTGTTTTTT
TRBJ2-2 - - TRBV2 CARAGGANTGELFF TGTGCCCGAGCAGGGGGGGCGAACACCGGGGAGCTGTTTTTT
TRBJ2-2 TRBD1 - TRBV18 CASSPQGAPDTGELFF TGTGCCAGCTCGCCACAGGGGGCGCCGGACACCGGGGAGCTGTTTTTT